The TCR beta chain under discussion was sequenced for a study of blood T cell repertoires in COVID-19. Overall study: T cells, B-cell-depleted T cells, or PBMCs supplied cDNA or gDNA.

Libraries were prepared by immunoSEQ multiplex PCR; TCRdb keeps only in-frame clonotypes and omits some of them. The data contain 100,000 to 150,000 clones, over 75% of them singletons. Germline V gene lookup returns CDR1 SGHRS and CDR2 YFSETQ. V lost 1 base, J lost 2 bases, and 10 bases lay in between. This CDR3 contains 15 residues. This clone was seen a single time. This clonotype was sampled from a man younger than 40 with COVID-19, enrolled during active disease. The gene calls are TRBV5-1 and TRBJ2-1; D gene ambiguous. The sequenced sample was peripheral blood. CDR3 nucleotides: TGCGCCAGCAGCTTGATGGGCACAACCTACAATGAGCAGTTCTTC. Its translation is CASSLMGTTYNEQFF.